This T cell receptor (beta chain) was sequenced during a study of CD8 T cells in ankylosing spondylitis. Study-wide points: Relatively rare in peripheral blood, disease-linked clones were also CD8+. As reported, disease-linked clones showed significant enrichment in matched ankylosing spondylitis synovial fluid.

As concerns this clonotype: Its specificity is unknown.

This CDR3 has 13 residues. The germline V gene encodes CDR1 LNHDA and CDR2 SQIVND (reference sequence). V shed 3 bases and J shed 7 bases, with 12 bases lying between them. Using its own MiXCR run on the 5' RACE reads, TCRdb lists one record per CDR3 protein. The sample contains over 100,000 distinct CDR3 sequences, approximately 10% of which appear only once. The chain is built from TRBV19 and TRBJ1-2; weak D call: TRBD1 (5 bases). This clonotype was obtained from a female donor with ankylosing spondylitis or in good health (not recorded which). Sequences were obtained from blood, either unsorted or a sorted T cell fraction (not recorded which). Here the CDR3 reads CASSIGGAAGYTF. The CDR3 bases are TGTGCCAGTAGTATTGGGGGAGCAGCTGGCTACACCTTC.